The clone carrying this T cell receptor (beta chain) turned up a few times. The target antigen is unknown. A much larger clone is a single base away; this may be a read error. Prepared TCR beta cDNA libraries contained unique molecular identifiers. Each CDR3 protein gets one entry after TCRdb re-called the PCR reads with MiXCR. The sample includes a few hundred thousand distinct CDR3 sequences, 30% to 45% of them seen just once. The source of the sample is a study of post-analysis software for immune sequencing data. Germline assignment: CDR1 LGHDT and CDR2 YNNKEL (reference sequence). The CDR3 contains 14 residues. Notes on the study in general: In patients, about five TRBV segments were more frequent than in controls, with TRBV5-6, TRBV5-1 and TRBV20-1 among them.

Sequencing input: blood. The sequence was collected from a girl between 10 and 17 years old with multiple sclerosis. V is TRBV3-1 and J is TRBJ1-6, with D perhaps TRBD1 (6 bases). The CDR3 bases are TGTGCCAGCAGCCAACAGGGGCGGGATTCACCCCCCCACTTT. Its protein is CASSQQGRDSPPHF.